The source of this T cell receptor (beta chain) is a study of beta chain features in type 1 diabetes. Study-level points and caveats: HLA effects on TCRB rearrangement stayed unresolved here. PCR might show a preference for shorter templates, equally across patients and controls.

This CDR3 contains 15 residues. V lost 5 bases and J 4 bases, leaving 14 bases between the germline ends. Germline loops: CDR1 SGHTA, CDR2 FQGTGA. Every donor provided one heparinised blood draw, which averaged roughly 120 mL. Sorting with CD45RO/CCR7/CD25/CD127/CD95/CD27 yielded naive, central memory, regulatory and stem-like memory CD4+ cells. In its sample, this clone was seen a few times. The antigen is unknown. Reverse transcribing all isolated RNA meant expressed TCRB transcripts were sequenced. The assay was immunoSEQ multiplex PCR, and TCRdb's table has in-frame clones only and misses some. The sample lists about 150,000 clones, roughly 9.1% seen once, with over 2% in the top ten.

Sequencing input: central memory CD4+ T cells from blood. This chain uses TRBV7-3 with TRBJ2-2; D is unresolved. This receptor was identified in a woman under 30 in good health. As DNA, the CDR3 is TGTGCCAGCAGCATCGACCCGGCGGCCACCGGGGAGCTGTTTTTT. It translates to CASSIDPAATGELFF. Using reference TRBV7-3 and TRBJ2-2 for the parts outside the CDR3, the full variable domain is GAGVSQTPSNKVTEKGKYVELRCDPISGHTALYWYRQSLGQGPEFLIYFQGTGAADDSGLPNDRFFAVRPEGSVSTLKIQRTERGDSAVYLCASSIDPAATGELFFGEGSRLTVL.